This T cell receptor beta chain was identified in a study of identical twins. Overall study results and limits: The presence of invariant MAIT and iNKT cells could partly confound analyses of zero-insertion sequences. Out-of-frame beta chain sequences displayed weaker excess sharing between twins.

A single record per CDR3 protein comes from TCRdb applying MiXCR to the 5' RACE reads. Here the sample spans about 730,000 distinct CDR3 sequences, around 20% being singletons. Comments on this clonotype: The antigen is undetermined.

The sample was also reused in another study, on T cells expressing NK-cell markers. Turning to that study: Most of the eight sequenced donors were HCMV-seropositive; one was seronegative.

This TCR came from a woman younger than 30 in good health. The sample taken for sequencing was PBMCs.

The CDR3 reads CATRGIKTSGANVLTF. In DNA form, the CDR3 reads TGTGCCACCAGGGGTATCAAGACGTCTGGGGCCAACGTCCTGACTTTC. The chain is built from TRBV15 and TRBJ2-6; D is undetermined. This CDR3 region has 16 residues. Trimming removed 6 bases from V and 1 base from J, with 13 bases in between. CDR1 is LNHNV, CDR2 YYDKDF, per germline (reference sequence).